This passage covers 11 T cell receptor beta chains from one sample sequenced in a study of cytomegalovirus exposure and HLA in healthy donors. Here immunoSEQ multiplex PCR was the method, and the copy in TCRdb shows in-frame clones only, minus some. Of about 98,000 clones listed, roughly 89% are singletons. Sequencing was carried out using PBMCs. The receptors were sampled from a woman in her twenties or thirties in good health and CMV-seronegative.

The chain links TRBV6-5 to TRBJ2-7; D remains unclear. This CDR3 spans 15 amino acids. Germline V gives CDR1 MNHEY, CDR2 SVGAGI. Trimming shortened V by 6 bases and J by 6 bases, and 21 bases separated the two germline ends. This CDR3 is CASRAQNPLPIEQYF. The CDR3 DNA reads TGTGCCAGCAGGGCACAGAATCCCCTACCCATCGAGCAGTACTTC.

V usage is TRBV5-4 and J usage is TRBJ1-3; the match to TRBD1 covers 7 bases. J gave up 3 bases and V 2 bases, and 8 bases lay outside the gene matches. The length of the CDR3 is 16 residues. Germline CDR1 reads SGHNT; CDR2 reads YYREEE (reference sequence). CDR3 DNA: TGTGCCAGCAGCTTAAGGGGGCCGGCTGGTGGAAACACCATATATTTT. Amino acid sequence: CASSLRGPAGGNTIYF.

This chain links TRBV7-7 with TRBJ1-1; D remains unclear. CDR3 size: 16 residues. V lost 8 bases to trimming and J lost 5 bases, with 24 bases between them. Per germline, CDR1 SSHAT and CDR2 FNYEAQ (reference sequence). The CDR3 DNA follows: TGTGCCAGCTGTCCCACCCACGGTTGTCTAGGTACTGAAGCTTTCTTT. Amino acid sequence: CASCPTHGCLGTEAFF.

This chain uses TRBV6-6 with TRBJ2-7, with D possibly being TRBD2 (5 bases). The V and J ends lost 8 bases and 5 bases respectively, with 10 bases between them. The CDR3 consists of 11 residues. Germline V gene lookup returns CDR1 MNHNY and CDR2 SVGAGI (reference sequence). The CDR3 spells CASGEADEQYF. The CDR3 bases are TGTGCCAGCGGGGAAGCGGACGAGCAGTACTTC.

CDR3 nucleotide sequence: TGTGCCAGCAGCCTAGGGGGACCTTCAGGCTACACCTTC. It translates to CASSLGGPSGYTF. The chain recombines TRBV7-3 with TRBJ1-2, with D possibly matching TRBD1 (6 bases). The CDR3 loop spans 13 amino acids. Germline V CDR1 and CDR2: SGHTA, FQGTGA. The V gene lost 5 bases and the J gene lost 8 bases, with 15 bases spanning the gap.

CDR3 nucleotides: TGTGCCAGCAGCGTAGTAAGTAGCGGCCCCAATGAGCAGTTCTTC. Residues: CASSVVSSGPNEQFF. The chain carries TRBV9 and TRBJ2-1, with D possibly being TRBD2 (6 bases). Germline CDR1 SGDLS, CDR2 YYNGEE. Deletions cut 0 bases from V and 6 bases from J, with 13 bases between. This CDR3 region has 15 residues.

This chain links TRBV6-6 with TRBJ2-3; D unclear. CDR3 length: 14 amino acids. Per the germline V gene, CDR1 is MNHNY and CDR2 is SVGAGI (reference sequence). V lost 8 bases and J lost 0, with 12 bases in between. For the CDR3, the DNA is TGTGCCAGCTCCCCCTATGGTAGCACAGATACGCAGTATTTT. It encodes CASSPYGSTDTQYF.

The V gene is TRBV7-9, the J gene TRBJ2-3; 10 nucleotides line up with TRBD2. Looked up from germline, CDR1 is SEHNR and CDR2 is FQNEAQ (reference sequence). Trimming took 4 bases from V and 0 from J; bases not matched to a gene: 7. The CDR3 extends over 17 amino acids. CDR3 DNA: TGTGCCAGCAGCTCATTAAAACTAGCGGGAAGCACAGATACGCAGTATTTT. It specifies CASSSLKLAGSTDTQYF.

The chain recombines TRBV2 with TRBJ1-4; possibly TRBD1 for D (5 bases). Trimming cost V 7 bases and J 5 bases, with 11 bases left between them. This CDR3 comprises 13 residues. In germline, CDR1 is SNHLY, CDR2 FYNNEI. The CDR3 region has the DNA TGTGCCAGCATCAGGGCCCAGAATGAAAAACTGTTTTTT. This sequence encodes CASIRAQNEKLFF.

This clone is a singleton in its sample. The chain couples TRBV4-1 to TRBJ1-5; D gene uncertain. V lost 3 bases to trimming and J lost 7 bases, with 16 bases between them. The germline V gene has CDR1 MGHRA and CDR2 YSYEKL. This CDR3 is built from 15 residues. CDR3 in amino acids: CASSQFILSGQPQHF. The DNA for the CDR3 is TGCGCCAGCAGCCAGTTCATCCTTAGCGGCCAGCCCCAGCATTTT.

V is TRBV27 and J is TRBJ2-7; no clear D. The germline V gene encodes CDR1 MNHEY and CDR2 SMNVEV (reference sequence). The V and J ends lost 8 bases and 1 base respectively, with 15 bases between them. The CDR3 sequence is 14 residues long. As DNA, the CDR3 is TGTGCCAGCCCCCGGTTGAGCGCGTCCTACGAGCAGTACTTC. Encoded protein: CASPRLSASYEQYF.